A single sample gave rise to the 25 T cell receptor beta chains below, sequenced in a study of shared clonotypes between healthy human individuals. Naive CD8 cells lacked CD45RO and underwent positive selection for CCR7, leaving out terminally differentiated effector memory CD45RA+ cells. Profiled with immunoSEQ multiplex PCR; TCRdb holds only in-frame clones, not every one. This sample has some 2.1 million clones; around 93% occur once, and the top ten carry around 1.8%. Input material: naive CD8+ T cells from PBMCs. The receptors here all came from a young man in good health. Some clones in this sample may be carry-over from other donors' samples.

This chain joins TRBV27 and TRBJ2-7, with TRBD1 matching over 10 bases. With 4 bases clipped from V and 7 bases from J, the junction kept 13 bases outside the gene matches. This CDR3 is 16 amino acids long. Germline V gene sequence: CDR1 MNHEY, CDR2 SMNVEV (reference sequence). The chain's CDR3 is CASSSPRDRGPEEQYF. For the CDR3, the DNA is TGTGCCAGCAGTTCCCCCCGGGACAGGGGACCGGAAGAGCAGTACTTC.

The genes are TRBV28 and TRBJ2-3, with D unclear. With 2 bases removed from V and 4 bases from J, the gap between germline ends came to 13 bases. Germline V CDR1 and CDR2: MDHEN, SYDVKM. CDR3 size: 15 residues. Written as DNA, the CDR3 is TGTGCCAGCAGTTTAACTTCGGGTGGACCAGATACGCAGTATTTT. Translating it yields CASSLTSGGPDTQYF.

V usage is TRBV5-1 and J usage is TRBJ2-7; a weak D match, TRBD1 (6 bases). CDR1 is SGHRS, CDR2 YFSETQ, per germline. This CDR3 spans 14 amino acids. Between the trimmed V and J ends, which lost 4 bases and 1 base, there was a span of 12 bases. The DNA for the CDR3 is TGCGCCAGCAGCGGAAACAGGGAATCCTACGAGCAGTACTTC. Protein: CASSGNRESYEQYF.

The CDR3 sequence is CASSSRYAGELFF. In DNA form, the CDR3 reads TGTGCCAGCAGTTCCAGATACGCCGGGGAGCTGTTTTTT. V is TRBV6-5 and J is TRBJ2-2; no clear D gene. V was pared by 4 bases and J by 6 bases, with 9 bases between. CDR1 and CDR2 (germline): MNHEY, SVGAGI. The length of the CDR3 is 13 residues.

The rearrangement joins TRBV13 to TRBJ1-2; the D gene is possibly TRBD1 (5 bases). Trimming stripped 5 bases from V and 7 bases from J, with 17 bases between. Germline lookup yields CDR1 PRHDT and CDR2 FYEKMQ (reference sequence). There are 14 residues in the CDR3. The CDR3 nucleotides are TGTGCCAGCAGCGCGAGGGCCAGAGGGGCTGGCTACACCTTC. The encoded protein is CASSARARGAGYTF.

The chain uses TRBV19 and TRBJ1-4; 7 nucleotides match TRBD1. Germline assignment: CDR1 LNHDA and CDR2 SQIVND (reference sequence). J gave up 12 bases and V 8 bases, and 15 bases lay outside the gene matches. The CDR3 runs to 14 residues. This CDR3 is CASREQGQWRELFF. The DNA of the CDR3 is TGTGCCAGTCGTGAACAGGGGCAGTGGAGGGAACTGTTTTTT.

This chain joins TRBV29-1 and TRBJ2-3; 8 nucleotides line up with TRBD2. This CDR3 contains 14 residues. Germline loops: CDR1 SQVTM, CDR2 ANQGSEA. V was clipped by 7 bases and J by 0 bases; unmatched bases: 6. The CDR3 loop is CSARPSGSTDTQYF. In DNA form, the CDR3 reads TGCAGCGCCCGCCCTAGCGGGAGCACAGATACGCAGTATTTT.

The V gene is TRBV7-9, the J gene TRBJ1-3, with 7 bases fitting TRBD1. V shed 8 bases and J 0 bases; nucleotides not matched to a gene: 7. The CDR3 contains 15 residues. Germline V lookup: CDR1 SEHNR, CDR2 FQNEAQ (reference sequence). Here the CDR3 reads CASERDSFSGNTIYF. CDR3 nucleotide sequence: TGTGCCAGCGAGAGGGACAGCTTCTCTGGAAACACCATATATTTT.

Concerning this clone: Other DNA sequences in the same sample also yield this CDR3. CDR3 sequence reads: CASSIGPGSYEQYF. CDR3 in DNA: TGTGCCAGTAGTATAGGCCCAGGATCCTACGAGCAGTACTTC. V and J are TRBV19 and TRBJ2-7; D gene unclear. The germline V gene encodes CDR1 LNHDA and CDR2 SQIVND (reference sequence). The CDR3 covers 14 residues. V lost 1 base to trimming and J lost 1 base, with 8 bases between them. Filled out from reference TRBV19 and TRBJ2-7, the complete variable domain reads DGGITQSPKYLFRKEGQNVTLSCEQNLNHDAMYWYRQDPGQGLRLIYYSQIVNDFQKGDIAEGYSVSREKKESFPLTVTSAQKNPTAFYLCASSIGPGSYEQYFGPGTRLTVT.

The chain carries TRBV28 and TRBJ1-2; D not resolved. Germline lookup yields CDR1 MDHEN and CDR2 SYDVKM. The CDR3 consists of 15 residues. V was shortened by 3 bases and J by 4 bases, with 15 bases between the two germline ends. The CDR3 sequence is CASSFRPPIPYGYTF. The CDR3 bases are TGTGCCAGCAGTTTTAGGCCTCCGATTCCCTATGGCTACACCTTC.

Here the CDR3 DNA reads TGTGCCAGCAGCTTAACTGAATCCGGGGAGCTGTTTTTT. Amino acids: CASSLTESGELFF. The chain carries TRBV7-9 and TRBJ2-2, with D uncertain. The CDR3 loop spans 13 amino acids. Germline CDR1 and CDR2: SEHNR and FQNEAQ (reference sequence). Trimming left V 2 bases short and J 6 bases short, with 7 bases between.

The chain joins TRBV28 to TRBJ2-5; TRBD2 might be the D (5 bases). V was trimmed by 3 bases and J by 5 bases, leaving 16 bases between them. From germline, CDR1 is MDHEN and CDR2 SYDVKM. CDR3 size: 15 residues. The CDR3 region has the DNA TGTGCCAGCAGTTTGGGGAAGGGCCGAGGGGAGACCCAGTACTTC. It codes for CASSLGKGRGETQYF.

The chain combines TRBV4-1 with TRBJ2-7, with D uncertain. Germline V lookup: CDR1 MGHRA, CDR2 YSYEKL. Trimming stripped 3 bases from V and 4 bases from J, with 13 bases between. The CDR3 is 14 amino acids. DNA for the CDR3: TGCGCCAGCAGCCAGAATCCTGGTCCTTACGAGCAGTACTTC. Translating gives CASSQNPGPYEQYF.

This clone was counted a single time. This chain uses TRBV11-3 with TRBJ2-1; D may be TRBD1 or TRBD2 (6 bases each). With 6 bases removed from V and 10 bases from J, the gap between germline ends came to 19 bases. The CDR3 has 14 amino acids. Germline lookup yields CDR1 SGHNT and CDR2 YENEEA. CDR3: CASSEAGGPGEQFF. The CDR3 region has the DNA TGTGCCAGCAGTGAAGCTGGGGGGCCAGGGGAGCAGTTCTTC.

The chain joins TRBV7-3 to TRBJ2-3; 8 positions match TRBD2. Trimming at V came to 0 bases and at J to 0 bases, leaving 17 bases not matched to a gene. CDR3 length: 21 amino acids. The germline V gene encodes CDR1 SGHTA and CDR2 FQGTGA. In nucleotides, the CDR3 is TGTGCCAGCAGCTTAACAAAAGCGGGGGCCTACCTTCCTTCTAGCACAGATACGCAGTATTTT. Its protein is CASSLTKAGAYLPSSTDTQYF. The variable domain in full, completed from reference TRBV7-3 and TRBJ2-3, reads GAGVSQTPSNKVTEKGKYVELRCDPISGHTALYWYRQSLGQGPEFLIYFQGTGAADDSGLPNDRFFAVRPEGSVSTLKIQRTERGDSAVYLCASSLTKAGAYLPSSTDTQYFGPGTRLTVL.

The chain has TRBV9 and TRBJ2-1; TRBD2 matches at 11 bases. The CDR3 consists of 17 residues. Germline CDR1 SGDLS, CDR2 YYNGEE. V lost 3 bases and J lost 4; bases outside the gene matches: 9. This CDR3 is CASSDPLSGRGYNEQFF. CDR3 DNA: TGTGCCAGCAGCGATCCCCTTAGCGGGAGGGGTTACAATGAGCAGTTCTTC.

The rearrangement links TRBV5-6 to TRBJ2-5; 10 bases fit TRBD2. CDR1 is SGHDT and CDR2 is YYEEEE in the germline V gene. The J segment lost 0 bases and the V segment lost 0 bases, leaving 5 bases of the junction unmatched. This CDR3 has 17 amino acids. The CDR3: CASSLALAGLYQETQYF. The CDR3, as DNA: TGTGCCAGCAGCTTGGCACTAGCGGGGTTGTACCAAGAGACCCAGTACTTC.

V and J are TRBV19 and TRBJ2-7, with D possibly being TRBD2 (5 bases). The germline V gene has CDR1 LNHDA and CDR2 SQIVND (reference sequence). This CDR3 comprises 13 residues. Trimming took off 6 bases at V and 10 bases at J, with 19 bases between the two ends. CDR3 in DNA: TGTGCCAGTAGCCCGGTGGGAGCCGAGATCCAGTACTTC. Encoded protein: CASSPVGAEIQYF.

This chain joins TRBV14 and TRBJ2-3; possibly TRBD1 for D (6 bases). This CDR3 has 14 amino acids. V lost 6 bases and J lost 2, with 12 bases in between. From germline, CDR1 is SGHDN and CDR2 FVKESK. The CDR3 spells CASSQQGATDTQYF. The CDR3 coding sequence is TGTGCCAGCAGTCAACAGGGAGCCACAGATACGCAGTATTTT.

V and J are TRBV9 and TRBJ2-3, with 7 nucleotides matching TRBD1. The CDR3 covers 14 residues. The J segment lost 4 bases and the V segment lost 4 bases, leaving 6 bases of the junction unmatched. Germline CDR1 SGDLS, CDR2 YYNGEE. This CDR3 is CASSISTGPDTQYF. The DNA of the CDR3 is TGTGCCAGCAGCATCTCGACAGGGCCAGATACGCAGTATTTT.

V and J are TRBV7-8 and TRBJ2-3; unclear D gene. The CDR3 runs to 13 residues. The germline gives CDR1 SGHVS, CDR2 FQNEAQ. The V and J ends lost 5 bases and 1 base respectively, with 7 bases between them. The CDR3 DNA reads as TGTGCCAGCAGCCACCAGGGCACAGATACGCAGTATTTT. This codes for CASSHQGTDTQYF. The full variable domain, rest sourced from reference TRBV7-8 and TRBJ2-3, is GAGVSQSPRYKVAKRGQDVALRCDPISGHVSLFWYQQALGQGPEFLTYFQNEAQLDKSGLPSDRFFAERPEGSVSTLKIQRTQQEDSAVYLCASSHQGTDTQYFGPGTRLTVL.

This clone was recorded a few times. The chain couples TRBV5-1 to TRBJ1-1; D uncertain. The germline CDR1 and CDR2 sequences are SGHRS and YFSETQ. V shed 6 bases and J shed 4 bases, with 13 bases lying between them. This CDR3 comprises 13 residues. The CDR3 loop is CASTRTESTEAFF. CDR3 nucleotides: TGCGCCAGCACACGAACTGAGAGCACTGAAGCTTTCTTT. Drawing the rest from reference TRBV5-1 and TRBJ1-1, the complete variable domain is KAGVTQTPRYLIKTRGQQVTLSCSPISGHRSVSWYQQTPGQGLQFLFEYFSETQRNKGNFPGRFSGRQFSNSRSEMNVSTLELGDSALYLCASTRTESTEAFFGQGTRLTVV.

The chain employs TRBV19 and TRBJ1-5, with 10 bases that match TRBD1. This CDR3 comprises 15 residues. Trimming removed 3 bases from V and 4 bases from J; junction bases left unmatched: 3. CDR1 LNHDA and CDR2 SQIVND come from the germline V gene (reference sequence). The CDR3 reads CASSIWTGGNQPQHF. In DNA form, the CDR3 reads TGTGCCAGTAGTATTTGGACAGGGGGTAATCAGCCCCAGCATTTT.

V is TRBV4-1 and J is TRBJ1-3; TRBD1 matches at 7 bases. The germline V gene has CDR1 MGHRA and CDR2 YSYEKL. Trimming removed 5 bases from V and 2 bases from J; junction bases left unmatched: 21. The CDR3 has 20 residues. CDR3 protein: CASSGTPGQLLVAPGNTIYF. The CDR3, as DNA: TGCGCCAGCAGCGGGACCCCGGGACAGTTGTTAGTAGCTCCTGGAAACACCATATATTTT.

The V and J genes are TRBV11-1 and TRBJ2-7; TRBD2 might be the D (6 bases). From germline, CDR1 is SGHAT and CDR2 FQDESV (reference sequence). The CDR3 length is 15 residues. V was pared by 5 bases and J by 2 bases, with 16 bases between. The CDR3: CASSPGGTAPYEQYF. Here the CDR3 DNA reads TGTGCCAGCAGCCCAGGAGGGACGGCCCCCTACGAGCAGTACTTC.